The entry below describes one T cell receptor (beta chain). V dropped 5 bases and J dropped 5 bases, with 13 bases sitting between them. There are 14 residues in the CDR3. Germline V gene data show CDR1 as SGHAT and CDR2 as FQNNGV. The record originates from a study of T cell responses to AZD1222 COVID-19 vaccine. TCRdb's table, derived via immunoSEQ multiplex PCR, lists solely in-frame clones and lacks some. The sample lists 70,000 or so clones; about nine tenths were seen once. The starting material was peripheral blood, obtained on day 0 of AZD1222 vaccination. This TCR was recovered from an adult in good health. The genes are TRBV11-2 and TRBJ2-1; D may match TRBD1 or TRBD2 (5 bases each). CDR3: CASSLGTANNEQFF. CDR3 DNA: TGTGCCAGCAGCCTAGGGACGGCCAACAATGAGCAGTTCTTC.